This T cell receptor beta chain was recovered during a study of TIL therapy for anti-PD-1-resistant metastatic lung cancer. Overall study: Tumors had a median PD-L1 proportion score of less than 6.5%. Four tumors were EGFR-mutant and two were ALK-rearranged. Findings and limits, study-wide: The cohort had more treatment-naive, never-smoker and oncogene-addicted patients than typical.

Time point in this sample: pre-treatment sample, taken before nivolumab and TIL therapy. Patients were adults with stage 4 NSCLC. This CDR3 spans 21 amino acids. Germline V gives CDR1 LGHNA, CDR2 YNFKEQ. V trimming: 4 bases; J trimming: 6 bases; junction bases outside the gene matches: 20. The immunoSEQ assay was v3. Repertoires were generated with immunoSEQ multiplex PCR, while TCRdb's copy carries only in-frame clones and drops some. Among more than 55,000 clones, about 69% were seen once, and the ten largest hold roughly 7%. As concerns this clone: Its antigen is not known.

Here the sequenced sample was blood, taken at baseline. This TCR was recovered from a person between 25 and 80 years old with non-small cell lung cancer. The rearrangement joins TRBV4-2 to TRBJ2-1; 14 bases align to TRBD2. The CDR3 DNA is TGTGCCAGCAGCCGCTCACCCGGGACTAGCGGGAGCAATATTCTGGGCAATGAGCAGTTCTTC. Translated, it gives CASSRSPGTSGSNILGNEQFF.